This TCR beta chain was retrieved from a study of beta chain features in type 1 diabetes. Study findings and constraints: The question left open here concerned HLA type influencing TCRB rearrangement. For Type 1 diabetes patients, all four CD4+ subsets carried TCRB CDR3s that were moderately but significantly shorter. VDJ junctions sequenced from type 1 diabetes patients showed fewer insertions and more deletions.

Expressed TCRB transcripts were sequenced after all isolated RNA was converted to cDNA. Profiled with immunoSEQ multiplex PCR; TCRdb holds only in-frame clones, not every one. Of roughly 700,000 clones in the sample, over 10% were seen once. A remark on this clone: Its antigen is not identified.

Germline V gene sequence: CDR1 SEHNR, CDR2 FQNEAQ (reference sequence). The CDR3 is 15 residues long. The V gene lost 5 bases and the J gene lost 7 bases, with 17 bases spanning the gap. The gene calls are TRBV7-9 and TRBJ1-4, with a possible D match to TRBD1 (6 bases). This TCR was sampled from a man aged 18 to 35 with type 1 diabetes. The sequenced sample was naive CD4+ T cells from blood. The CDR3 bases are TGTGCCAGCAGCCCGGGGGACAATGTTCGTGAAAAACTGTTTTTT. Protein sequence: CASSPGDNVREKLFF.